Listed below are T cell receptor beta chains from one sample, sequenced in a study of cytomegalovirus exposure and HLA in healthy donors. Repertoires were generated with immunoSEQ multiplex PCR, while TCRdb's copy carries only in-frame clones and drops some. The table has about 130,000 clones, 80% to 90% seen once. Sequencing used PBMCs. The source is a woman under 30 in good health and CMV-seronegative. CDR3s include the opening cysteine and the closing phenylalanine or tryptophan. The D gene is left open where the match is weak. Size values are once, few and many counts, or a class for expanded clones, and some rows have none.

d_gene	v_gene	abundance	j_gene	CDR3aa	CDR3nt
NA	TRBV11-2	NA	TRBJ1-2	CASSEGGNYGYTF	TGTGCCAGCAGCGAGGGGGGGAACTATGGCTACACCTTC
NA	TRBV4-1	NA	TRBJ1-3	CASSRVGPEDLPGNTIYF	TGCGCCAGCAGCCGAGTGGGCCCAGAGGACTTGCCTGGAAACACCATATATTTT
TRBD1	TRBV6-5	few	TRBJ2-5	CASTALGTGRETQYF	TGTGCCAGCACCGCTTTGGGGACAGGGAGGGAGACCCAGTACTTC
NA	TRBV5-4	NA	TRBJ1-1	CASSHTDEAFF	TGTGCCAGCAGCCATACAGATGAAGCTTTCTTT
NA	TRBV2	NA	TRBJ2-3	CATHPTSSSTDTQYF	TGTGCCACCCACCCAACCTCTAGCAGCACAGATACGCAGTATTTT
NA	TRBV7-8	NA	TRBJ2-7	CASSLGGVTSYEQYF	TGTGCCAGCAGCTTAGGCGGGGTTACATCCTACGAGCAGTACTTC
NA	TRBV4-1	few	TRBJ1-5	CASSQDWRNQPQHF	TGCGCCAGCAGCCAAGATTGGAGGAATCAGCCCCAGCATTTT
NA	TRBV5-1	NA	TRBJ1-4	CASSLGSGGNEKLFF	TGCGCCAGCAGCTTGGGGTCGGGGGGAAATGAAAAACTGTTTTTT
NA	TRBV6-5	NA	TRBJ1-2	CASTRGAYGYTF	TGTGCCAGCACCCGGGGGGCCTATGGCTACACCTTC
NA	TRBV5-1	NA	TRBJ1-1	CASSLLLRTGSGATEAFF	TGCGCCAGCAGCCTCCTCCTTCGTACAGGGTCAGGCGCCACTGAAGCTTTCTTT
NA	TRBV18	NA	TRBJ2-2	CASSPGRNTGELFF	TGTGCCAGCTCACCTGGGCGAAACACCGGGGAGCTGTTTTTT
NA	TRBV19	NA	TRBJ2-7	CASSIEAGDSYEQYF	TGTGCCAGTAGTATAGAGGCAGGGGACTCCTACGAGCAGTACTTC
TRBD1	TRBV18	NA	TRBJ1-1	CASSPWDSTEAFF	TGTGCCAGCTCACCATGGGACAGCACTGAAGCTTTCTTT
TRBD1	TRBV6-5	NA	TRBJ2-1	CASLHPGGAYNEQFF	TGTGCCAGCCTTCACCCAGGGGGCGCCTACAATGAGCAGTTCTTC
TRBD1	TRBV7-2	NA	TRBJ2-6	CASSLQGAGANVLTF	TGTGCCAGCAGCTTACAGGGGGCTGGGGCCAACGTCCTGACTTTC
NA	TRBV5-1	NA	TRBJ1-6	CASSRLFTYNSPLHF	TGCGCCAGCAGCCGGTTGTTCACCTATAATTCACCCCTCCACTTT
NA	TRBV7-9	NA	TRBJ1-1	CASSLDSGTEAFF	TGTGCCAGCAGCTTAGACTCAGGGACTGAAGCTTTCTTT
NA	TRBV7-9	NA	TRBJ1-1	CASSSQGMNTEAFF	TGTGCCAGCAGCTCCCAGGGGATGAACACTGAAGCTTTCTTT
NA	TRBV5-6	NA	TRBJ1-2	CASTKTPATLLYTF	TGTGCCAGCACCAAGACGCCGGCGACATTGCTATACACCTTC
NA	TRBV18	NA	TRBJ2-1	CASSPGRDNEQFF	TGTGCCAGCTCACCAGGCAGGGACAATGAGCAGTTCTTC
TRBD1	TRBV7-9	NA	TRBJ2-4	CASSSGQGEDIQYF	TGTGCCAGCAGCTCGGGACAGGGTGAGGACATTCAGTACTTC
NA	TRBV11-2	NA	TRBJ2-7	CASSLAGSGYEQYF	TGTGCCAGCAGCTTGGCGGGCAGCGGCTACGAGCAGTACTTC
NA	TRBV2	NA	TRBJ2-5	CASSDWGGGTETQYF	TGTGCCAGCAGTGATTGGGGCGGAGGGACGGAGACCCAGTACTTC
NA	TRBV13	NA	TRBJ2-5	CASSLGDTQETQYF	TGTGCCAGCAGCTTAGGGGACACCCAAGAGACCCAGTACTTC
TRBD2	TRBV7-6	NA	TRBJ2-7	CASSMELAGGYEQYF	TGTGCCAGCAGCATGGAGTTGGCGGGAGGATACGAGCAGTACTTC
TRBD2	TRBV10-3	once	TRBJ2-3	CAISEERGHTDTQYF	TGTGCCATCAGTGAGGAGCGGGGGCATACAGATACGCAGTATTTT
TRBD1	TRBV6-1	NA	TRBJ1-2	CASRTGAGVYGYTF	TGTGCCAGCCGGACAGGGGCCGGAGTATATGGCTACACCTTC
NA	TRBV5-5	NA	TRBJ2-1	CASSNSVHEQFF	TGTGCCAGCAGCAATAGTGTTCATGAGCAGTTCTTC
TRBD2	TRBV19	medium-sized	TRBJ2-5	CASSSWSSGGLYQETQYF	TGTGCCAGTAGCTCGTGGAGTAGCGGGGGCCTGTACCAAGAGACCCAGTACTTC
TRBD1	TRBV11-2	NA	TRBJ1-6	CASSLPSGQGLINSPLHF	TGTGCCAGCAGCTTACCCAGCGGACAGGGGTTGATAAATTCACCCCTCCACTTT
NA	TRBV5-4	few	TRBJ1-5	CASSLDRSEPQHF	TGTGCCAGCAGCCTCGACAGGTCAGAGCCCCAGCATTTT
TRBD1	TRBV5-4	NA	TRBJ2-2	CASSSAGTGTTGELFF	TGTGCCAGCAGCTCCGCCGGGACAGGGACCACCGGGGAGCTGTTTTTT
NA	TRBV9	NA	TRBJ2-2	CASSVARFSPNTGELFF	TGTGCCAGCAGCGTAGCTAGGTTCAGTCCGAACACCGGGGAGCTGTTTTTT
TRBD2	TRBV27	NA	TRBJ2-2	CASSLVPSGGNGELFF	TGTGCCAGCAGTTTAGTCCCTTCGGGGGGGAACGGGGAGCTGTTTTTT
NA	TRBV12-5	NA	TRBJ2-5	CASGPRETQYF	TGTGCTAGTGGTCCGAGAGAGACCCAGTACTTC
TRBD1	TRBV18	NA	TRBJ2-7	CASSSGPGGVLEQYF	TGTGCCAGCTCTTCCGGGCCAGGGGGTGTCTTGGAGCAGTACTTC
TRBD2	TRBV27	NA	TRBJ2-5	CASAGGKETQYF	TGTGCCAGCGCCGGGGGGAAGGAGACCCAGTACTTC
NA	TRBV7-9	NA	TRBJ1-1	CASSLEPGLGLNTEAFF	TGTGCCAGCAGCTTAGAGCCAGGTCTGGGGCTGAACACTGAAGCTTTCTTT
TRBD2	TRBV15	NA	TRBJ2-1	CATSRVAGANYNEQFF	TGTGCCACCAGCAGGGTAGCGGGGGCGAACTACAATGAGCAGTTCTTC
NA	TRBV7-7	NA	TRBJ1-1	CASSRQPYTEAFF	TGTGCTAGCAGCCGACAGCCATACACTGAAGCTTTCTTT
NA	TRBV25-1	NA	TRBJ1-3	CASSEGAGPGNTIYF	TGTGCCAGCAGTGAAGGGGCGGGGCCTGGAAACACCATATATTTT
TRBD1	TRBV7-3	NA	TRBJ2-3	CATSGQGSSNTQYF	TGTGCCACCTCGGGACAGGGGTCGTCGAATACGCAGTATTTT
NA	TRBV6-6	once	TRBJ1-1	CASSYSTGPREAFF	TGTGCCAGCAGTTACTCGACGGGTCCGCGCGAAGCTTTCTTT
TRBD1	TRBV7-9	NA	TRBJ2-1	CASSQSRQGNYNEQFF	TGTGCCAGCAGCCAGAGTCGACAGGGAAACTACAATGAGCAGTTCTTC
NA	TRBV11-2	NA	TRBJ2-5	CASSLVFGGETQYF	TGTGCCAGCAGCTTAGTGTTCGGTGGAGAGACCCAGTACTTC
NA	TRBV9	NA	TRBJ1-5	CASSVGPAGYQPQHF	TGTGCCAGCAGCGTAGGCCCGGCGGGCTATCAGCCCCAGCATTTT
TRBD1	TRBV25-1	NA	TRBJ2-7	CASMGQGRTYEQYF	TGTGCCAGTATGGGACAGGGGCGTACCTACGAGCAGTACTTC
TRBD1	TRBV7-9	NA	TRBJ1-2	CASSSQTGNYGYTF	TGTGCCAGCAGCTCCCAGACAGGGAACTATGGCTACACCTTC
TRBD1	TRBV9	NA	TRBJ1-2	CASSADRRNGYTF	TGTGCCAGCAGCGCGGACAGGAGGAATGGCTACACCTTC
NA	TRBV5-1	NA	TRBJ1-1	CASSSLRGTEAFF	TGCGCCAGCAGCTCTCTCCGCGGGACTGAAGCTTTCTTT
TRBD2	TRBV7-8	NA	TRBJ2-1	CASSLALAGANNEQFF	TGTGCCAGCAGCTTAGCGCTAGCGGGGGCAAACAATGAGCAGTTCTTC